This T cell receptor (beta chain) emerged from a study of cytomegalovirus exposure and HLA in healthy donors. The PCR employed 60 Vbeta primers together with 13 Jbeta primers. Generated by immunoSEQ multiplex PCR, the TCRdb table keeps only in-frame clones and is missing some. The repertoire holds 150,000 to 200,000 clones, with around 86% as singletons. V was clipped by 3 bases and J by 7 bases; unmatched bases: 5. Germline CDR1 WNHNN, CDR2 SYGVQD (reference sequence). There are 15 residues in the CDR3. Sequencing was performed on PBMCs. The chain combines TRBV10-1 with TRBJ2-1, with 11 positions matching TRBD2. The TCR was taken from a human donor in good health. CDR3 sequence: CASSEIAGGPNEQFF. DNA for the CDR3: TGCGCCAGCAGTGAAATAGCGGGGGGGCCGAATGAGCAGTTCTTC.